The rows below give T cell receptor beta chains drawn from one sample of a study of beta chain features in type 1 diabetes. Using immunoSEQ multiplex PCR, the repertoire was profiled, and TCRdb retains in-frame clones only, with some absent. Here the sample spans about 130,000 clones, 9.2% being singletons. Input material: central memory CD4+ T cells from blood. Receptors originate from a man younger than 30 in good health. The CDR3 runs from the conserved cysteine through the conserved F or W. The order of the fields is clone size, J gene, D gene, V gene, CDR3 DNA, CDR3 protein. A D gene is named only where the DNA matches it firmly. Size values are once, few and many counts, or a class for expanded clones, and some rows have none.

. | TRBJ2-7 | TRBD1 | TRBV18 | TGTGCCAGCTCCAACCGGGACAGTAACGAGCAGTACTTC | CASSNRDSNEQYF
. | TRBJ1-1 | . | TRBV4-3 | TGCGCCAGCAGCCAAGTGGTTGCGGGCGTCGGCACTGAAGCTTTCTTT | CASSQVVAGVGTEAFF
many | TRBJ2-5 | TRBD2 | TRBV9 | TGTGCCAGCAGCGTGGGACTAGCTAGCGAGACCCAGTACTTC | CASSVGLASETQYF
. | TRBJ2-1 | TRBD2 | TRBV2 | TGTGTTGGGGGGGACTACCCCGGGGAGCAGTTCTTC | CVGGDYPGEQFF
few | TRBJ1-2 | . | TRBV27 | TGTGCCAGCAGTTTAGGTGGGCCCGGGAATGGCTACACCTTC | CASSLGGPGNGYTF
. | TRBJ1-1 | . | TRBV4-3 | TGCGCCAGCAGCCAAGTTAACGGACAGAACACTGAAGCTTTCTTT | CASSQVNGQNTEAFF
. | TRBJ1-6 | . | TRBV7-2 | TGTGCCAGCAGCTTAAGGGGAAATAATTCACCCCTCCACTTT | CASSLRGNNSPLHF
once | TRBJ2-5 | . | TRBV4-1 | TGCGCCAGCAGCCAGAACGGGGGAAGAGTGGGAGAGACCCAGTACTTC | CASSQNGGRVGETQYF
many | TRBJ2-5 | . | TRBV18 | TGTGCCAGCTCACCACAGAGCGCAGGGGCGCAGGGAGAGACCCAGTACTTC | CASSPQSAGAQGETQYF
few | TRBJ2-3 | TRBD1 | TRBV10-3 | TGTGCCATCAGTGGACAGGGAAGCACAGATACGCAGTATTTT | CAISGQGSTDTQYF
few | TRBJ2-1 | TRBD2 | TRBV29-1 | TGCAGCGTGGGACTAGCGGGGGCCGCGGCTTTTTACAATGAGCAGTTCTTC | CSVGLAGAAAFYNEQFF
. | TRBJ2-1 | TRBD1 | TRBV7-8 | TGTGCCAGCAGCTTAGCACCGGACAGGGGGCGTCTGAATGAGCAGTTCTTC | CASSLAPDRGRLNEQFF
. | TRBJ1-3 | . | TRBV7-9 | TGTGCCAGCAGCTTAGCCGTAACAGGGTCTGGAAACACCATATATTTT | CASSLAVTGSGNTIYF
few | TRBJ2-6 | . | TRBV2 | TGTGCCAGCTCGAGAGACTCTGGGGCCAACGTCCTGACTTTC | CASSRDSGANVLTF
. | TRBJ2-3 | . | TRBV21-1 | TGTGCCAGCAGCAAACTAGCGGGGATCACAGATACGCAGTATTTT | CASSKLAGITDTQYF
few | TRBJ2-1 | TRBD2 | TRBV20-1 | TGCAGTGCTAGTCGGGAGGATGAGCAGTTCTTC | CSASREDEQFF
. | TRBJ2-5 | TRBD1 | TRBV11-3 | TGTGCCAGCAGCTCTCCCACGGACAGGGCCCAAGAGACCCAGTACTTC | CASSSPTDRAQETQYF
few | TRBJ2-5 | . | TRBV7-7 | TGTGCCAGCAGCTTAGCGGGGGGGCATCAAGAGACCCAGTACTTC | CASSLAGGHQETQYF
. | TRBJ2-3 | TRBD1 | TRBV19 | TGTGCCAGTACCCTGACAGGGACAGATACGCAGTATTTT | CASTLTGTDTQYF
few | TRBJ1-3 | . | TRBV15 | TGTGCCACCAGCATTGACAGTTCTGGAAACACCATATATTTT | CATSIDSSGNTIYF
few | TRBJ2-7 | . | TRBV7-2 | TGTGCCAGCAGCTCTGGGGGCTTAGGCAACGAGCAGTACTTC | CASSSGGLGNEQYF
. | TRBJ2-7 | . | TRBV6-6 | TGTGCCAGCAGTCCTCGTGGAGTCTACGAGCAGTACTTC | CASSPRGVYEQYF
few | TRBJ2-1 | . | TRBV9 | TGTGCCAGCAGCGTACGCGGGGGCCCCTACAATGAGCAGTTCTTC | CASSVRGGPYNEQFF
. | TRBJ2-5 | TRBD1 | TRBV19 | TGTGCCAGTAGTAGAGGACAGGGGCGGCAAGAGACCCAGTACTTC | CASSRGQGRQETQYF
. | TRBJ2-7 | . | TRBV18 | TGTGCCAGCTCACCGGCGGGGTCCTACGAGCAGTACTTC | CASSPAGSYEQYF
. | TRBJ2-5 | . | TRBV5-1 | TGCGCCAGCACCCCGGCCGGGGACTCTCAAGAGACCCAGTACTTC | CASTPAGDSQETQYF
few | TRBJ2-7 | . | TRBV10-1 | TGCGCCAGCCAACAGGGATCAACCTACGAGCAGTACTTC | CASQQGSTYEQYF
. | TRBJ1-5 | . | TRBV10-3 | TGTGCCATCAAGTCAGGGGACGGGGGCAATCAGCCCCAGCATTTT | CAIKSGDGGNQPQHF
. | TRBJ2-3 | TRBD1 | TRBV5-6 | TGTGCCAGCAGCTTGTTGGACAGGGGAGGGACAGATACGCAGTATTTT | CASSLLDRGGTDTQYF
. | TRBJ2-5 | . | TRBV6-1 | TGTGCCGGCCAACAGGATCAAGAGACCCAGTACTTC | CAGQQDQETQYF
. | TRBJ2-5 | TRBD2 | TRBV2 | TGTGCCAGCAGTATGACTAGCGGGGGAGCTAAAGAGACCCAGTACTTC | CASSMTSGGAKETQYF
. | TRBJ1-2 | TRBD1 | TRBV27 | TGTGCCAGCAGGAGACAGGGGGATGGCTACACCTTC | CASRRQGDGYTF
few | TRBJ1-4 | . | TRBV30 | TGTGCCTTGGGCCTGTATAATGAAAAACTGTTTTTT | CALGLYNEKLFF
few | TRBJ2-5 | TRBD1 | TRBV9 | TGTGCCAGCAGCGCCTCGGGACAGAACCAAGAGACCCAGTACTTC | CASSASGQNQETQYF
. | TRBJ2-7 | TRBD1 | TRBV4-3 | TGCGCCAGCAGCCAACCCCTGGGACAGGGGGTTTACGAGCAGTACTTC | CASSQPLGQGVYEQYF
. | TRBJ2-7 | . | TRBV2 | TGTGCCAGCCCCGGGGGTGTCTCCTCCTACGAGCAGTACTTC | CASPGGVSSYEQYF
few | TRBJ2-2 | TRBD2 | TRBV6-5 | TGTGCCAGTACCCGGGGGGGCGACACCGGGGAGCTGTTTTTT | CASTRGGDTGELFF
few | TRBJ2-7 | TRBD1 | TRBV6-1 | TGTGCCAGCGTACAGGGGGCTAAGGACGAGCAGTACTTC | CASVQGAKDEQYF
. | TRBJ2-1 | . | TRBV6-5 | TGTGCCAGCAGTTACTCGAGTGGGGGGAACTACAATGAGCAGTTCTTC | CASSYSSGGNYNEQFF
few | TRBJ1-1 | . | TRBV5-1 | TGCGCCAGCAGCTTGGAAGGGGCAGGGACTGAAGCTTTCTTT | CASSLEGAGTEAFF
many | TRBJ2-6 | . | TRBV19 | TGTGCCAGTTTAACCGGACAGTCCCCCGGAGGGGCCAACGTCCTGACTTTC | CASLTGQSPGGANVLTF
. | TRBJ1-1 | TRBD1 | TRBV6-5 | TGTGCCAGCAGCCCACAGGGGGCTGCTAACACTGAAGCTTTCTTT | CASSPQGAANTEAFF
few | TRBJ1-2 | . | TRBV7-9 | TGTGCCAGCAGCTCACCCCCCGGGACAATCAACTATGGCTACACCTTC | CASSSPPGTINYGYTF
few | TRBJ2-5 | TRBD1 | TRBV7-6 | TGTGCCAGCAGCCCACGGACAGGGCTGCGAGAGACCCAGTACTTC | CASSPRTGLRETQYF
few | TRBJ2-1 | TRBD2 | TRBV7-2 | TGTGCCAGCAGCTTTTCCTTCAGCGGGGGGACAACCTACAATGAGCAGTTCTTC | CASSFSFSGGTTYNEQFF
. | TRBJ2-5 | TRBD1 | TRBV23-1 | TGCGCCAGCAGTCAACCGGGACAGGGGAGTAACAAGGGGCAAGAGACCCAGTACTTC | CASSQPGQGSNKGQETQYF
. | TRBJ1-1 | . | TRBV2 | TGTGCCAGCAGGGGAACAGGTCTGAGTGAAGCTTTCTTT | CASRGTGLSEAFF